The sequence of this T cell receptor (beta chain) was determined in a study of blood T cells in healthy people across ages. This CDR3 contains 16 residues. Looked up from germline, CDR1 is SEHNR and CDR2 is FQNEAQ (reference sequence). The V gene end was trimmed by 4 bases and the J gene end by 6 bases; junction bases not matched to a gene: 11. Primed by a sample-barcoded 5' primer and a J-beta primer mix, a second PCR proceeded for about 7 to 11 cycles. MiXCR, run by TCRdb on the 5' RACE reads, gives a single entry per CDR3 protein. The table has some 1,000,000 distinct CDR3 sequences, around 27% seen once; the top ten hold approximately 0.71%. The sample was also reused in another study, on T cells of mothers and their children.

This sequence joins TRBV7-9 and TRBJ2-3; TRBD1 agrees at 9 bases. This TCR was sampled from a girl aged 2 to 10 in good health. The sample comprised blood. CDR3 loop: CASSSAPRDRADTQYF. CDR3 nucleotide sequence: TGTGCCAGCAGCTCGGCCCCCCGGGACAGGGCGGATACGCAGTATTTT.